This TCR beta chain was obtained from a study of metastatic and nonmetastatic thyroid tumors. Background on the study: Repertoire comparison spanned blood and tumor or nodule tissue of malignant and benign thyroid patients.

The V and J ends lost 3 bases and 6 bases respectively, with 14 bases between them. The CDR3 contains 14 residues. Germline assignment: CDR1 MNHNS and CDR2 SASEGT. MiXCR reprocessed the PCR reads for TCRdb. This sample has approximately 20,000 clones; over 10% occur once, and the top ten carry around 22%. By share of the sample, this clone is medium-sized. Patients were all untreated before their thyroid surgery. Source material: blood. This clonotype was obtained from a female donor with papillary thyroid cancer or a benign thyroid nodule (not recorded which). Some clones in this sample may be carry-over from other donors' samples. The gene calls are TRBV6-1 and TRBJ1-2; a weak D match, TRBD1 (5 bases). The CDR3 nucleotides read TGTGCCAGCAGTGATACAGGCTGGGTGGATGGCTACACCTTC. Translating gives CASSDTGWVDGYTF.